This TCR beta chain was sequenced during a study of post-analysis software for immune sequencing data. Overall study: Included courses were relapsing-remitting and secondary progressive multiple sclerosis; progressive-relapsing multiple sclerosis was also included. Findings and limits, study-wide: Controls' normalized Chao1 diversity significantly exceeded that of multiple sclerosis patients. There were about 5 TRBV segments more frequent in patients than controls, and TRBV5-6, TRBV5-1 and TRBV20-1 were among them.

The TCR beta cDNA libraries contained unique molecular identifiers. It was from approximately 0.91 to 9.4 million T cells that some 460,000 cDNA molecules came. MiXCR, run by TCRdb on the PCR reads, gives a single entry per CDR3 protein. The table records 350,000 to 450,000 distinct CDR3 sequences, 30% to 40% of them present only once. This CDR3 spans 17 amino acids. CDR1 and CDR2 from the germline V gene are LGHNA and YNFKEQ. The sample holds a few counts of this clonotype. Its specificity is not known. At one of its ends the junction is not consistent with the germline gene, which may arise from a read error.

Sequencing input: blood. This receptor was taken from a girl aged 2-10 years with multiple sclerosis. The chain recombines TRBV4-2 with TRBJ2-1; 7 bases agree with TRBD2. CDR3 region: CASSQDGAGVIYNEQFF. The CDR3 DNA reads TGTGCCAGTAGCCAAGATGGGGCGGGAGTAATCTACAATGAGCAGTTCTTC.